This T cell receptor beta chain was obtained from a study of blood T cell repertoires in COVID-19. Study-wide context: COVID-19 samples from acute and convalescent phases originated in the United States, Italy and Spain. In each case, the material was cDNA or gDNA derived from T cells, B-cell-depleted T cells, or PBMCs.

Germline CDR1 reads SNHLY; CDR2 reads FYNNEI. The V and J ends lost 6 bases and 7 bases, in that order; junction bases with no gene match: 3. This CDR3 has 14 amino acids. Source study methods: The authors estimated nucleated cell counts from reference gene primer amplification. Clones were sequenced by immunoSEQ multiplex PCR, and TCRdb holds only the in-frame ones, with some missing. Clone size and V and J calls were adopted from that table, with D and trimming inferred from the DNA. The table includes about 130,000 clones, around nine tenths detected once. Patients in Seattle were enrolled during active infection, then followed longitudinally.

The sequence derives from a woman aged 70-85 years with COVID-19, enrolled during active disease. The sample taken for sequencing was peripheral blood. This rearrangement joins TRBV2 to TRBJ1-6; TRBD1 matches 10 bases. The chain's CDR3 is CASRRDRGNSPLHF. The CDR3 bases are TGTGCCAGCAGAAGGGACAGGGGCAATTCACCCCTCCACTTT.